One sample yielded the 12 T cell receptor beta chains listed below, sequenced in a study of T cell responses to AZD1222 COVID-19 vaccine. Clones were sequenced by immunoSEQ multiplex PCR, and TCRdb holds only the in-frame ones, with some missing. The data show around 130,000 clones, approximately 86% seen once. The starting material was peripheral blood, obtained on day 0 of AZD1222 vaccination. These TCRs come from an adult in good health.

This chain connects TRBV7-9 to TRBJ2-7, with D hard to call. Germline lookup yields CDR1 SEHNR and CDR2 FQNEAQ (reference sequence). V lost 5 bases and J lost 0, with 11 bases in between. There are 14 residues in the CDR3. CDR3 sequence: CASSSSGNSYEQYF. CDR3 in DNA: TGTGCCAGCAGCAGTTCGGGTAACTCCTACGAGCAGTACTTC.

The chain carries TRBV4-3 and TRBJ2-3, with a possible D match to TRBD1 (5 bases). The length of the CDR3 is 17 residues. Looked up from germline, CDR1 is LGHNA and CDR2 is YSLEER. V dropped 5 bases and J dropped 0 bases, with 18 bases sitting between them. This CDR3 is CASSSLKGAASTDTQYF. The DNA for the CDR3 is TGCGCCAGCAGCTCATTGAAAGGGGCTGCTAGCACAGATACGCAGTATTTT.

The chain combines TRBV18 with TRBJ2-7; TRBD1 matches 9 bases. V was clipped by 0 bases and J by 0 bases; unmatched bases: 3. The V gene's germline CDR1 is KGHSH and CDR2 LQKENI. This CDR3 has 16 amino acids. CDR3 in amino acids: CASSPPGQGHSYEQYF. CDR3 nucleotides: TGTGCCAGCTCACCACCGGGACAGGGACACTCCTACGAGCAGTACTTC.

The V and J genes are TRBV7-7 and TRBJ2-2, with D unresolved. The CDR3 is 13 amino acids. Germline V lookup: CDR1 SSHAT, CDR2 FNYEAQ (reference sequence). V gave up 5 bases and J gave up 6 bases, with 10 bases separating them. CDR3 loop: CASSPRVAGELFF. CDR3 in DNA: TGTGCCAGCAGCCCCCGGGTCGCCGGGGAGCTGTTTTTT.

The CDR3 coding sequence is TGTGCCAGCGCCCCTGGACGGAGAACAGATACGCAGTATTTT. Its translation is CASAPGRRTDTQYF. V and J are TRBV6-5 and TRBJ2-3; D uncertain. Trimming left V 8 bases short and J 3 bases short, with 15 bases between. This CDR3 contains 14 residues. Germline assignment: CDR1 MNHEY and CDR2 SVGAGI.

V gene TRBV12-3 or TRBV12-4 combines with J gene TRBJ2-2; D is undetermined. Trimming removed 6 bases from V and 5 bases from J, with 10 bases in between. This CDR3 region has 13 residues. CDR3 in amino acids: CASSSTWTGELFF. In DNA form, the CDR3 reads TGTGCCAGCAGCTCGACTTGGACCGGGGAGCTGTTTTTT.

J is TRBJ1-1 and V is TRBV6-5; TRBD1 might be the D (5 bases). Trimming left V 2 bases short and J 1 base short, with 11 bases between. Germline V gene data show CDR1 as MNHEY and CDR2 as SVGAGI. The CDR3 has 15 residues. DNA for the CDR3: TGTGCCAGCAGTTACAGGCTCGGGGGGAACACTGAAGCTTTCTTT. Protein sequence: CASSYRLGGNTEAFF.

This sequence joins TRBV6-2 or TRBV6-3 and TRBJ1-2; D gene ambiguous. The germline V and J ends were trimmed by 6 bases and 3 bases, with 14 bases remaining between them. CDR1 MNHEY and CDR2 SVGEGT come from the germline V gene. The CDR3 sequence is 14 residues long. CDR3 sequence reads: CASSPDVLDYGYTF. DNA for the CDR3: TGTGCCAGCAGCCCCGACGTATTGGACTATGGCTACACCTTC.

This clone appeared a single time. V gene TRBV10-1 combines with J gene TRBJ2-3, with 10 nucleotides matching TRBD1. This CDR3 is built from 15 residues. V shed 3 bases, J shed 3 bases, and the junction held 3 bases outside the gene matches. Germline CDR1 is WNHNN and CDR2 is SYGVQD (reference sequence). The CDR3 region has the DNA TGCGCCAGCAGTGACGGACAGGGGGTGACAGATACGCAGTATTTT. Protein: CASSDGQGVTDTQYF.

This clone was counted between two and nine times. The chain recombines TRBV5-5 with TRBJ1-5; the match to TRBD1 covers 10 bases. This CDR3 contains 17 residues. V lost 4 bases, J lost 3 bases, and 10 bases stayed unmatched. Germline V gene data show CDR1 as SGHKS and CDR2 as YYEKEE (reference sequence). The CDR3 DNA reads TGTGCCAGCAGCCCCCTTTCGGGACAGGGGACCAATCAGCCCCAGCATTTT. This sequence encodes CASSPLSGQGTNQPQHF.

The chain couples TRBV27 to TRBJ1-1; maybe TRBD1 (5 bases). V lost 0 bases and J lost 11, with 13 bases in between. The CDR3 has 13 residues. The germline V gene encodes CDR1 MNHEY and CDR2 SMNVEV (reference sequence). As DNA, the CDR3 is TGTGCCAGCAGTTTATCGATTGGCAGGGAGGCTTTCTTT. It translates to CASSLSIGREAFF.

The CDR3 loop reads CASSRQSTEAFF. Here the CDR3 DNA reads TGTGCCAGCAGCCGACAGTCCACTGAAGCTTTCTTT. The chain is built from TRBV6-6 and TRBJ1-1, with a possible D match to TRBD1 (5 bases). V was pared by 6 bases and J by 4 bases, with 9 bases between. Germline V CDR1 and CDR2: MNHNY, SVGAGI (reference sequence). The CDR3 contains 12 residues.